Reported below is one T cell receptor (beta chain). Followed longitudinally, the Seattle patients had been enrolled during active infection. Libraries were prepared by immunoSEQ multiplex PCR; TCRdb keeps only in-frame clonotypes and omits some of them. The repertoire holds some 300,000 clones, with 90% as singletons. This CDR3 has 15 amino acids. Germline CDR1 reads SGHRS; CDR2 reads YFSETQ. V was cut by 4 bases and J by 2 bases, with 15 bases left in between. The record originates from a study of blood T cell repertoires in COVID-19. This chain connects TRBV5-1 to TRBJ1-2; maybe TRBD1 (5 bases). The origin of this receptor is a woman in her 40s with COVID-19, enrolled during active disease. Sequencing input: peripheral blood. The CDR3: CASSPSGELNYGYTF. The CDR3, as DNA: TGCGCCAGCAGCCCGTCGGGGGAGCTCAACTATGGCTACACCTTC.